The rows below give T cell receptor beta chains drawn from one sample of a study of cytotoxic CD8 clonotypes in ibrutinib-treated CLL. Profiling relied on immunoSEQ multiplex PCR, and the TCRdb table lists in-frame clones only, not all of them. Among about 330,000 clones listed, 67% were seen once. The input for sequencing was PBMCs, taken after 36 months of ibrutinib treatment. The receptors derive from a human donor with chronic lymphocytic leukemia. The CDR3 runs from the conserved cysteine through the conserved F or W. A D gene is named only where the DNA matches it firmly. Rows give clone size only sometimes, using once, few, many, or a class for an expanded clone.

abundance	v_gene	j_gene	d_gene	CDR3aa	CDR3nt
NA	TRBV1	TRBJ2-7	NA	CTSSQDLCALVRVQVYEQYF	TGCACCAGCAGCCAAGATTTGTGTGCCTTAGTTCGCGTTCAGGTCTACGAGCAGTACTTC
NA	TRBV18	TRBJ2-7	NA	CASSPRVYEQYF	TGTGCCAGCTCCCCGAGGGTCTACGAGCAGTACTTC
few	TRBV7-8	TRBJ1-5	TRBD1	CASSRGTGGNQPQHF	TGTGCCAGCAGCCGTGGGACAGGAGGCAATCAGCCCCAGCATTTT
NA	TRBV15	TRBJ2-3	TRBD2	CATSRGPELAGGGSQYF	TGTGCCACCAGCAGAGGTCCCGAACTAGCGGGAGGGGGGTCGCAGTATTTT
NA	TRBV11-3	TRBJ2-7	NA	CASSLSTVWENAYEQYF	TGTGCCAGCAGCCTATCTACGGTATGGGAGAATGCCTACGAGCAGTACTTC
NA	TRBV6-1	TRBJ1-2	NA	CASSAGRGVGYTF	TGTGCCAGCAGTGCAGGAAGGGGAGTTGGCTACACCTTC
NA	TRBV11-2	TRBJ2-1	NA	CASSLTDSYNEQFF	TGTGCCAGCAGCCTCACGGACAGTTACAATGAGCAGTTCTTC
NA	TRBV2	TRBJ2-2	TRBD1	CASRAGTDTGELFF	TGTGCCAGCAGGGCAGGGACAGACACCGGGGAGCTGTTTTTT
once	TRBV4-1	TRBJ2-5	NA	CASSRRPYTGWGQETQYF	TGCGCCAGCAGCAGACGTCCCTATACAGGGTGGGGCCAAGAGACCCAGTACTTC
few	TRBV2	TRBJ1-1	NA	CASSPSENTEAFF	TGTGCCAGCAGCCCTTCAGAGAACACTGAAGCTTTCTTT
NA	TRBV4-3	TRBJ2-7	NA	CASSQEPRATYEQYF	TGCGCCAGCAGCCAAGAGCCCAGGGCCACCTACGAGCAGTACTTC
NA	TRBV18	TRBJ2-7	NA	CASSPKADSYEQYF	TGTGCCAGCTCACCAAAGGCGGACTCCTACGAGCAGTACTTC
NA	TRBV7-2	TRBJ1-1	NA	CASSLGTATEAFF	TGTGCCAGCAGCCTCGGGACCGCTACTGAAGCTTTCTTT
NA	TRBV2	TRBJ2-3	NA	CASSVYGMGTDTQYF	TGTGCCAGCAGCGTCTACGGTATGGGGACAGATACGCAGTATTTT
few	TRBV7-2	TRBJ2-5	NA	CASSSGLGQYF	TGTGCCAGCAGCTCGGGACTTGGCCAGTACTTC
NA	TRBV27	TRBJ2-7	NA	CASSPRGGGPYEQYF	TGTGCCAGCAGTCCAAGGGGGGGAGGGCCCTACGAGCAGTACTTC
once	TRBV19	TRBJ1-2	NA	CASSGGQVNYGYTF	TGTGCCAGTAGTGGCGGACAAGTCAACTATGGCTACACCTTC
NA	TRBV5-1	TRBJ2-5	NA	CASSSGRSQIETQYF	TGCGCCAGCAGCTCAGGACGGTCCCAAATCGAGACCCAGTACTTC
NA	TRBV4-1	TRBJ2-1	NA	CASSQIPIDNEQFF	TGCGCCAGCAGCCAAATCCCTATTGACAATGAGCAGTTCTTC
NA	TRBV11-2	TRBJ2-7	NA	CASSPQILLEQYF	TGTGCCAGCAGCCCCCAAATCCTACTAGAGCAGTACTTC
few	TRBV5-1	TRBJ2-7	NA	CASRGGGVYEQYF	TGCGCCAGCCGCGGAGGAGGGGTCTACGAGCAGTACTTC
few	TRBV2	TRBJ2-7	NA	CASSEAPGYEQYF	TGTGCCAGCAGTGAAGCGCCAGGCTACGAGCAGTACTTC
NA	TRBV6-4	TRBJ1-2	TRBD1	CASRQITGGSEGYTF	TGTGCCAGCAGACAGATCACAGGGGGCTCCGAGGGCTACACCTTC
few	TRBV7-6	TRBJ1-2	NA	CASSPGPPSHYGYTF	TGTGCCAGCAGCCCCGGGCCCCCATCCCACTATGGCTACACCTTC
NA	TRBV10-2	TRBJ1-6	NA	CASSESGGSSPLHF	TGCGCCAGCAGTGAGTCGGGGGGCAGCTCACCCCTCCACTTT
NA	TRBV5-1	TRBJ2-3	TRBD2	CASSFPGGGTDTQYF	TGCGCCAGCAGCTTCCCCGGGGGGGGCACAGATACGCAGTATTTT
once	TRBV7-2	TRBJ2-1	TRBD2	CASSQSGESQFF	TGTGCCAGCAGCCAAAGCGGGGAATCGCAGTTCTTC
NA	TRBV29-1	TRBJ1-1	NA	CSVEDFPARGGNEAFF	TGCAGCGTTGAAGATTTCCCCGCCCGAGGGGGGAATGAAGCTTTCTTT
NA	TRBV19	TRBJ1-4	NA	CASSMTSVYGEKLFF	TGTGCCAGTAGTATGACTTCCGTATACGGTGAAAAACTGTTTTTT
NA	TRBV27	TRBJ2-1	TRBD2	CASRTSGGYNEQFF	TGTGCCAGCAGGACTAGCGGGGGGTACAATGAGCAGTTCTTC
NA	TRBV18	TRBJ2-7	TRBD1	CASRTGTAPYEQYF	TGTGCCAGCCGCACCGGGACAGCACCCTACGAGCAGTACTTC
few	TRBV6-5	TRBJ1-1	NA	CASREGTEAFF	TGTGCCAGCCGGGAGGGCACTGAAGCTTTCTTT
NA	TRBV29-1	TRBJ1-1	NA	CSVEDPGGDTEAFF	TGCAGCGTTGAAGACCCCGGGGGGGACACTGAAGCTTTCTTT
NA	TRBV2	TRBJ1-5	TRBD1	CASLSNRGGQPQHF	TGTGCCAGCTTGAGTAACAGGGGGGGTCAGCCCCAGCATTTT
NA	TRBV4-1	TRBJ2-5	TRBD2	CASSQTIAGAQETQYF	TGCGCCAGCAGCCAGACGATAGCGGGGGCCCAAGAGACCCAGTACTTC
NA	TRBV2	TRBJ2-5	NA	CASSAGYGMKETQYF	TGTGCCAGCAGTGCAGGGTATGGGATGAAGGAGACCCAGTACTTC
NA	TRBV9	TRBJ2-3	TRBD1	CASSPTGTGRDTQYF	TGTGCCAGCAGCCCGACCGGGACAGGGAGGGATACGCAGTATTTT
NA	TRBV12-5	TRBJ1-5	TRBD1	CASGLTEQGPHQPQHF	TGTGCTAGTGGTTTGACGGAACAGGGGCCCCATCAGCCCCAGCATTTT
NA	TRBV10-3	TRBJ1-3	NA	CAISGGEARNTIYF	TGTGCCATCAGTGGCGGGGAAGCTAGAAACACCATATATTTT
many	TRBV10-3	TRBJ1-2	TRBD1	CAISESGTGGLYGYTF	TGTGCCATCAGTGAGTCGGGGACAGGGGGCCTCTATGGCTACACCTTC
NA	TRBV11-2	TRBJ2-1	NA	CASSLEFPPYNEQFF	TGTGCCAGCAGCTTGGAGTTCCCTCCCTACAATGAGCAGTTCTTC
NA	TRBV4-3	TRBJ1-4	TRBD1	CASSQDGGGNGEKLFF	TGCGCCAGCAGCCAAGATGGAGGGGGCAACGGTGAAAAACTGTTTTTT
few	TRBV4-3	TRBJ2-3	TRBD1	CASSQDRGTQDTQYF	TGCGCCAGCAGCCAAGACAGGGGGACACAAGATACGCAGTATTTT
NA	TRBV4-1	TRBJ2-3	NA	CASSQGGNPHGDTQYF	TGCGCCAGCAGCCAAGGGGGTAACCCCCATGGGGATACGCAGTATTTT
NA	TRBV28	TRBJ2-1	TRBD2	CASSRTSGSNEQFF	TGTGCCAGCAGCCGGACTAGCGGGTCGAATGAGCAGTTCTTC